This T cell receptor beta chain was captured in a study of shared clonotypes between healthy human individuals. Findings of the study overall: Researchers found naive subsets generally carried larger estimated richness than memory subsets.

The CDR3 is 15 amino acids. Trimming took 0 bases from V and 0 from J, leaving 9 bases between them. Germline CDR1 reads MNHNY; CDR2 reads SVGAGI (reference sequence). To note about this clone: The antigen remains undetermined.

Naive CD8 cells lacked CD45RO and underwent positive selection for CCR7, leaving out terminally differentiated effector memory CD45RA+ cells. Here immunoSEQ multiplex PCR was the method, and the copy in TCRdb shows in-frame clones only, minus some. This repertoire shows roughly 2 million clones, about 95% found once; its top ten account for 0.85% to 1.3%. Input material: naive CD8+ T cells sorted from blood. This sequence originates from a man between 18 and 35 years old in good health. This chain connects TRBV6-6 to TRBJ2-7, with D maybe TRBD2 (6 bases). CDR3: CASSYSDYLSYEQYF. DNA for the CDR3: TGTGCCAGCAGTTACTCGGACTACCTCTCCTACGAGCAGTACTTC.